Listed here are 2 T cell receptor beta chains from one sample, sequenced in a study of blood T cell repertoires in COVID-19. The data were produced by immunoSEQ multiplex PCR, yet TCRdb's version contains in-frame clones alone and is incomplete. The sample has about 300,000 clones, around 88% seen once. Sequencing input: peripheral blood. All receptors derive from a woman in her thirties who had recovered from COVID-19.

This chain links TRBV18 with TRBJ1-5; 8 bases are shared with TRBD1. Germline CDR1 reads KGHSH; CDR2 reads LQKENI. This CDR3 is built from 13 residues. V lost 6 bases to trimming and J lost 7 bases; unmatched junction nucleotides: 5. The CDR3 sequence: CASSPDRDQPQHF. The CDR3 DNA follows: TGTGCCAGCTCGCCGGACAGGGACCAGCCCCAGCATTTT.

J is TRBJ2-7 and V is TRBV19; 10 nucleotides agree with TRBD2. Germline CDR1 and CDR2: LNHDA and SQIVND (reference sequence). There are 14 residues in the CDR3. V lost 7 bases to trimming and J lost 4 bases; unmatched junction nucleotides: 7. This CDR3 is CASNPSGGSYEQYF. Here the CDR3 DNA reads TGTGCCAGTAATCCTAGCGGGGGATCTTACGAGCAGTACTTC.